This T cell receptor beta chain was found in a study of T cell responses to AZD1222 COVID-19 vaccine. At the level of the study: Second-dose timings of about 4 or about 12 weeks were pooled. Study observations and caveats: Seropositive status at baseline applied to only a handful of AZD1222 recipients. Clonal diversity may have been underestimated in mostly white British donors. Sampled repertoires all dated from after the peak T cell response.

This CDR3 comprises 15 residues. V trimming: 4 bases; J trimming: 2 bases; junction bases outside the gene matches: 3. Germline V gene sequence: CDR1 KGHSH, CDR2 LQKENI. Sequenced by immunoSEQ multiplex PCR; TCRdb stores in-frame clones only, minus some. The data hold roughly 100,000 clones, with more than 90% observed a single time. As to this clone: No antigen is known for it.

The receptor was isolated from an adult in good health. The rearrangement uses TRBV18 and TRBJ2-1; 9 bases agree with TRBD1. Sequenced here: peripheral blood, sampled on day 0 of AZD1222 vaccination. Here the CDR3 DNA reads TGTGCCAGCTCACTCGGGACAGGGACCTACAATGAGCAGTTCTTC. Encoded protein: CASSLGTGTYNEQFF.